This T cell receptor (beta chain) was identified in a study of neurological immune-mediated disorders. At least ten counts were recorded for this clonotype. As yet, its antigen is unknown. This CDR3 spans 15 amino acids. Trimming removed 6 bases at V and 5 bases at J, with 20 bases between. Per germline, CDR1 MNHEY and CDR2 SVGAGI. Points from the study as a whole: In multiple sclerosis patients, the repertoire cluster was unrelated to clinical or MRI findings.

As for the cDNA, it was generated by 5'RACE with 10-nucleotide random UMIs. From the 5' RACE reads, TCRdb called clonotypes with MiXCR, one entry per CDR3 protein. The sample carries tens of thousands of distinct CDR3 sequences, around 3.5% recorded once. The source of this sequence is a woman aged 50 to 60 with multiple sclerosis. J is TRBJ2-7 and V is TRBV6-5; D is ambiguous. The specimen was PBMCs. The CDR3 DNA reads as TGTGCCAGCAGCCGAACGGGCCCCGCCTTAAACGAGCAGTACTTC. It specifies CASSRTGPALNEQYF.